The 15 T cell receptor beta chains given below trace back to one sample, sequenced in a study of glioma-infiltrating T cells. Using RNA template, CDR3s of TCR alpha and beta were amplified with iRepertoire arm-PCR. TCRdb itself ran the multiplex PCR reads through MiXCR, one entry per CDR3 protein. The profile shows about 190,000 distinct CDR3 sequences, about 32% of them singletons. The sample comprised glioma tissue, nonneoplastic brain tissue, or PBMCs (not recorded which). Receptor source: a human donor with low-grade glioma or glioblastoma, undergoing nonglioma brain surgery, or in good health (not recorded which).

The J gene is TRBJ1-2, the V gene TRBV20-1; 10 bases match TRBD1. V lost 6 bases to trimming and J lost 3 bases; unmatched junction nucleotides: 4. Germline values: CDR1 DFQATT, CDR2 SNEGSKA (reference sequence). This CDR3 is built from 13 residues. The CDR3 sequence: CSAKGTGDYGYTF. The DNA of the CDR3 is TGCAGTGCCAAAGGGACAGGGGACTATGGCTACACCTTC.

This clonotype was counted ten times or more. The gene calls are TRBV20-1 and TRBJ2-7, with 7 positions matching TRBD2. Germline V CDR1 and CDR2: DFQATT, SNEGSKA (reference sequence). Trimming at V came to 0 bases and at J to 1 base, leaving 6 bases not matched to a gene. The CDR3 has 15 amino acids. The CDR3 bases are TGCAGTGCTAGAGATGAGGGGCGGGGGTCCTACGAGCAGTACTTC. Translating gives CSARDEGRGSYEQYF.

This clonotype appeared once. This clone may be a read error of a much larger clone one base away. V usage is TRBV6-1 and J usage is TRBJ2-2, with D possibly matching TRBD1 (6 bases). Germline V gene lookup returns CDR1 MNHNS and CDR2 SASEGT. Deletions cut 8 bases from V and 4 bases from J, with 38 bases between. The CDR3 is 22 residues long. The CDR3 protein is CASCSPRDPRGQRQIVTGELFF. CDR3 DNA: TGTGCCAGCTGTTCCCCCCGCGACCCCAGGGGACAACGACAGATCGTCACCGGGGAGCTGTTTTTT.

The chain has TRBV11-2 and TRBJ2-1, with D maybe TRBD1 (6 bases). In germline, CDR1 is SGHAT, CDR2 FQNNGV. The CDR3 is 16 amino acids. Trimming stripped 6 bases from V and 12 bases from J, with 27 bases between. Here the CDR3 reads CASRGLAGVRFHGQFF. CDR3 in DNA: TGTGCCAGCAGGGGGCTAGCAGGGGTGAGGTTTCATGGGCAGTTCTTC. Complete variable domain (other parts from reference TRBV11-2 and TRBJ2-1): EAGVAQSPRYKIIEKRQSVAFWCNPISGHATLYWYQQILGQGPKLLIQFQNNGVVDDSQLPKDRFSAERLKGVDSTLKIQPAKLEDSAVYLCASRGLAGVRFHGQFFGPGTRLTVL.

This clonotype was recorded at least ten times. This chain links TRBV7-6 with TRBJ2-7; a weak D match, TRBD1 (6 bases). The CDR3 runs 15 residues. The germline V gene has CDR1 SGHVS and CDR2 FNYEAQ. V was trimmed by 2 bases and J by 4 bases, leaving 15 bases between them. The CDR3 reads CASSLPRQDLYEQYF. As DNA, the CDR3 is TGTGCCAGCAGCTTACCTCGACAGGACCTTTACGAGCAGTACTTC. Drawing the rest from reference TRBV7-6 and TRBJ2-7, the complete variable domain is GAGVSQSPRYKVTKRGQDVALRCDPISGHVSLYWYRQALGQGPEFLTYFNYEAQQDKSGLPNDRFSAERPEGSISTLTIQRTEQRDSAMYRCASSLPRQDLYEQYFGPGTRLTVT.

This clonotype has more than one count but fewer than ten. The chain carries TRBV7-2 and TRBJ2-7; possibly TRBD1 or TRBD2 for D (5 bases each). The CDR3 covers 14 residues. Germline V gene sequence: CDR1 SGHTA, CDR2 FQGNSA. V dropped 3 bases and J dropped 2 bases, with 11 bases sitting between them. DNA for the CDR3: TGTGCCAGCAGCTTCGGACTGGGGGCCTACGAGCAGTACTTC. It yields the protein CASSFGLGAYEQYF.

V gene TRBV4-1 combines with J gene TRBJ2-6, with TRBD1 as a possible D gene (5 bases). The germline CDR1 and CDR2 sequences are MGHRA and YSYEKL. This CDR3 comprises 17 residues. Trimming removed 5 bases from V and 0 bases from J, with 14 bases in between. This CDR3 reads CASSGAGISSGANVLTF. The CDR3 DNA reads TGCGCCAGCAGCGGGGCAGGGATCAGCTCTGGGGCCAACGTCCTGACTTTC.

There are many counts of this clonotype. The rearrangement links TRBV3-1 to TRBJ1-6, with D unresolved. The germline V and J ends were trimmed by 4 bases and 8 bases, with 12 bases remaining between them. CDR3 length: 14 amino acids. Per the germline V gene, CDR1 is LGHDT and CDR2 is YNNKEL (reference sequence). The CDR3 bases are TGTGCCAGCAGCCGAGGCGCCCGGGATTCACCCCTCCACTTT. Amino acids: CASSRGARDSPLHF. The full variable domain, rest sourced from reference TRBV3-1 and TRBJ1-6, is DTAVSQTPKYLVTQMGNDKSIKCEQNLGHDTMYWYKQDSKKFLKIMFSYNNKELIINETVPNRFSPKSPDKAHLNLHINSLELGDSAVYFCASSRGARDSPLHFGNGTRLTVT.

This clonotype was counted at least ten times. The gene calls are TRBV27 and TRBJ1-1; D not certain. This CDR3 region has 13 residues. V lost 3 bases and J 5 bases, leaving 10 bases between the germline ends. The germline V gene encodes CDR1 MNHEY and CDR2 SMNVEV (reference sequence). The CDR3: CASSLTQGTEAFF. The CDR3 DNA sequence: TGTGCCAGCAGTTTGACCCAAGGGACTGAAGCTTTCTTT.

This clonotype was counted many times. V is TRBV27 and J is TRBJ1-3, with TRBD1 as a possible D gene (6 bases). Trimming removed 6 bases at V and 4 bases at J, with 16 bases between. Germline CDR1 is MNHEY and CDR2 is SMNVEV (reference sequence). The CDR3 length is 15 residues. The CDR3 sequence is CASSPDSLGGNTIYF. The CDR3 DNA follows: TGTGCCAGCAGCCCGGACAGCCTGGGGGGAAACACCATATATTTT.

As regards this clonotype: A single base separates this from a much larger clone, so it may be a read error. This chain joins TRBV7-8 and TRBJ2-3; 11 nucleotides match TRBD2. V shed 2 bases, J shed 3 bases, and the junction held 4 bases outside the gene matches. Per the germline V gene, CDR1 is SGHVS and CDR2 is FQNEAQ. The CDR3 totals 16 residues. CDR3 residues: CASSLHGTSGTDTQYF. DNA of the CDR3: TGTGCCAGCAGCTTACACGGGACTAGCGGAACAGATACGCAGTATTTT.

Comments on this clonotype: A much larger clone differs from this one at a single base, so this may be a read error. The chain recombines TRBV10-3 with TRBJ2-7; 10 bases are a match to TRBD2. The CDR3 extends over 15 amino acids. Germline lookup yields CDR1 ENHRY and CDR2 SYGVKD. The J segment lost 7 bases and the V segment lost 6 bases, leaving 12 bases of the junction unmatched. This CDR3 reads CAIRAPLAGSNEQYF. The CDR3, as DNA: TGTGCCATCAGAGCTCCACTAGCGGGATCCAATGAGCAGTACTTC.

This clonotype was counted ten times or more. The CDR3 here is CAISAGTVQYF. Here the CDR3 DNA reads TGTGCCATCAGCGCCGGGACAGTCCAGTATTTT. The rearrangement joins TRBV10-3 to TRBJ2-3, with TRBD1 matching over 7 bases. J lost 12 bases, V lost 6 bases, and 6 bases had no gene match. Germline loops: CDR1 ENHRY, CDR2 SYGVKD. CDR3 length: 11 amino acids.

There are a few counts of this clonotype. This chain uses TRBV18 with TRBJ2-3; TRBD2 matches 7 bases. J lost 3 bases, V lost 2 bases, and 8 bases had no gene match. This CDR3 has 16 amino acids. Looked up from germline, CDR1 is KGHSH and CDR2 is LQKENI. CDR3 DNA sequence: TGTGCCAGCTCACCATCTGGGGGGGAGATGACAGATACGCAGTATTTT. Its translation is CASSPSGGEMTDTQYF. Full variable domain (rest looked up from reference TRBV18 and TRBJ2-3): NAGVMQNPRHLVRRRGQEARLRCSPMKGHSHVYWYRQLPEEGLKFMVYLQKENIIDESGMPKERFSAEFPKEGPSILRIQQVVRGDSAAYFCASSPSGGEMTDTQYFGPGTRLTVL.

About this clonotype: A much larger clone differs from this one at a single base, so this may be a read error. The chain recombines TRBV28 with TRBJ2-1, with D perhaps matching TRBD1 (6 bases). The CDR3 is 20 amino acids. Germline V lookup: CDR1 MDHEN, CDR2 SYDVKM. V lost 6 bases to trimming and J lost 4 bases, with 31 bases between them. CDR3 sequence: CASSPSSLDRLRGFYNEQFF. The CDR3 DNA follows: TGTGCCAGCAGCCCCTCATCGCTGGACAGACTAAGGGGTTTTTACAATGAGCAGTTCTTC.